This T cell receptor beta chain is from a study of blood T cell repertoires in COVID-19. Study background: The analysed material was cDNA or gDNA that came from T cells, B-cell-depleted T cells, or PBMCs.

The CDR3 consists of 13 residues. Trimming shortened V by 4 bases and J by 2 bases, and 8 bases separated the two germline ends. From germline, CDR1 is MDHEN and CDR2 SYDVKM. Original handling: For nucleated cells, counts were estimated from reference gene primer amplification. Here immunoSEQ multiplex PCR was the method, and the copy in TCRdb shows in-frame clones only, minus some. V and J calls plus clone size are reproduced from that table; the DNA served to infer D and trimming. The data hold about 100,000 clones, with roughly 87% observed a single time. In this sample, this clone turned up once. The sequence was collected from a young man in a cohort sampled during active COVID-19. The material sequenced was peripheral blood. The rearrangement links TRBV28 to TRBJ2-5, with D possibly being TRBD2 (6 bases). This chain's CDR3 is CASSSGDQETQYF. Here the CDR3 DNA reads TGTGCCAGCAGTTCGGGGGATCAAGAGACCCAGTACTTC.